The 32 T cell receptor beta chains reported below all come from one sample, sequenced in a study of identical twins. TCRdb passed the 5' RACE reads through MiXCR, listing each CDR3 protein once. The sample yields 450,000 or so distinct CDR3 sequences, about 18% seen once. Sequenced sample: naive T cells sorted from blood. Source of these receptors: a man aged 45-65 years in good health.

At least ten counts were recorded for this clonotype. This chain joins TRBV12-3 or TRBV12-4 and TRBJ2-7; 10 nucleotides match TRBD1. V was clipped by 5 bases and J by 9 bases; unmatched bases: 7. This CDR3 region has 13 residues. The CDR3 sequence: CASSPGQGGRQYF. DNA of the CDR3: TGTGCCAGCAGTCCAGGACAGGGGGGCCGGCAGTACTTC.

The chain carries TRBV19 and TRBJ2-3, with unresolved D. V lost 0 bases, J lost 4 bases, and 8 bases lay in between. CDR1 LNHDA and CDR2 SQIVND come from the germline V gene (reference sequence). CDR3 length: 14 residues. In DNA form, the CDR3 reads TGTGCCAGTAGTATAGATCATCGGGCAGATACGCAGTATTTT. Its protein is CASSIDHRADTQYF.

This clonotype was seen ten or more times. The V call is TRBV3-1, the J call TRBJ2-2; the match to TRBD1 covers 7 bases. The CDR3 is 16 residues long. Germline assignment: CDR1 LGHDT and CDR2 YNNKEL (reference sequence). V was clipped by 1 base and J by 0 bases; unmatched bases: 2. CDR3 sequence reads: CASSQAGTANTGELFF. CDR3 bases: TGTGCCAGCAGCCAAGCCGGGACAGCGAACACCGGGGAGCTGTTTTTT.

This clonotype was seen at least ten times. The chain couples TRBV5-1 to TRBJ1-5, with D uncertain. The CDR3 extends over 18 amino acids. Germline V gives CDR1 SGHRS, CDR2 YFSETQ. Trimming shortened V by 0 bases and J by 4 bases, and 20 bases separated the two germline ends. The CDR3 here is CASSLVPVSRNSNQPQHF. The DNA of the CDR3 is TGCGCCAGCAGCTTGGTACCGGTCAGCCGAAACAGTAATCAGCCCCAGCATTTT.

This clonotype occurred a few times. This chain links TRBV12-3 or TRBV12-4 with TRBJ2-2; TRBD1 might be the D (5 bases). The CDR3 loop spans 15 amino acids. Trimming stripped 8 bases from V and 5 bases from J, with 18 bases between. In nucleotides, the CDR3 is TGTGCCAGCCCCTCAGGGCAGGGAATAACCGGGGAGCTGTTTTTT. Its protein is CASPSGQGITGELFF.

The chain links TRBV18 to TRBJ1-5, with 7 positions matching TRBD1. CDR1 is KGHSH, CDR2 LQKENI, per germline. The CDR3 is 14 residues long. V dropped 5 bases and J dropped 5; count of bases not matched to a gene: 6. The CDR3 loop reads CASSSGQTYQPQHF. CDR3 DNA sequence: TGTGCCAGCTCATCGGGACAGACTTATCAGCCCCAGCATTTT.

The genes are TRBV5-1 and TRBJ2-7; perhaps TRBD2 as D (5 bases). Germline loops: CDR1 SGHRS, CDR2 YFSETQ. V lost 0 bases, J lost 2 bases, and 9 bases lay in between. This CDR3 has 14 amino acids. The CDR3 protein is CASSLGSEPYEQYF. DNA for the CDR3: TGCGCCAGCAGCTTGGGTAGCGAGCCCTACGAGCAGTACTTC.

There are many counts of this clonotype. The chain uses TRBV29-1 and TRBJ2-1; TRBD2 matches at 14 bases. The V gene end was trimmed by 6 bases and the J gene end by 8 bases; junction bases not matched to a gene: 9. The CDR3 sequence is 15 residues long. Germline values: CDR1 SQVTM, CDR2 ANQGSEA. The CDR3 spells CSVLRLAGGFDEQFF. Here the CDR3 DNA reads TGCAGCGTCCTCAGACTAGCGGGAGGGTTCGATGAGCAGTTCTTC.

V is TRBV6-2 or TRBV6-3 and J is TRBJ2-5; no definite D call. The CDR3 spans 14 residues. Looked up from germline, CDR1 is MNHEY and CDR2 is SVGEGT. V lost 6 bases and J lost 10, with 21 bases in between. The CDR3 loop reads CASRPQGPNEVQYF. The CDR3 DNA reads TGTGCCAGCAGACCCCAAGGGCCCAATGAGGTCCAGTACTTC.

V and J are TRBV5-1 and TRBJ2-1; 10 nucleotides align to TRBD2. Germline CDR1 is SGHRS and CDR2 is YFSETQ. The ends lost 3 bases at V and 8 bases at J; junction bases unmatched: 11. CDR3 size: 16 residues. For the CDR3, the DNA is TGCGCCAGCAGCTCCGAAGCGGGAGGGGGACGCGATGAGCAGTTCTTC. Its protein is CASSSEAGGGRDEQFF.

This clonotype was recorded a few times. This chain links TRBV9 with TRBJ1-1; 12 nucleotides align to TRBD1. The CDR3 is 15 amino acids. The J segment lost 8 bases and the V segment lost 0 bases, leaving 5 bases of the junction unmatched. Germline assignment: CDR1 SGDLS and CDR2 YYNGEE. CDR3 nucleotide sequence: TGTGCCAGCAGCGTAGAAGGGACAGGGGGCGCAGAAGCTTTCTTT. This codes for CASSVEGTGGAEAFF.

This chain links TRBV20-1 with TRBJ2-1; D perhaps matches TRBD2 (5 bases). Trimming took 2 bases from V and 5 from J, leaving 19 bases between them. Germline V gene sequence: CDR1 DFQATT, CDR2 SNEGSKA (reference sequence). The CDR3 length is 16 residues. The CDR3, as DNA: TGCAGTGCTAGATGGCTAGCAGTAATGGAAAACAATGAGCAGTTCTTC. Amino acid sequence: CSARWLAVMENNEQFF.

At least ten counts were recorded for this clonotype. CDR3 loop: CASSPLIGISGNTIYF. The CDR3 DNA follows: TGTGCCAGCAGTCCCCTCATAGGGATATCTGGAAACACCATATATTTT. The rearrangement links TRBV12-3 or TRBV12-4 to TRBJ1-3; no clear D. The length of the CDR3 is 16 residues. The ends were cut back, 5 bases at V and 1 base at J, with 15 bases in the middle.

There are many counts of this clonotype. V and J are TRBV10-3 and TRBJ1-4, with D unclear. V was trimmed by 4 bases and J by 0 bases, leaving 12 bases between them. In germline, CDR1 is ENHRY, CDR2 SYGVKD. The CDR3 covers 16 residues. The CDR3 reads CAISARVPATNEKLFF. DNA of the CDR3: TGTGCCATCAGTGCTCGGGTGCCTGCAACTAATGAAAAACTGTTTTTT.

This chain joins TRBV12-3 or TRBV12-4 and TRBJ1-5; TRBD1 aligns across 7 bases. J gave up 6 bases and V 5 bases, and 10 bases lay outside the gene matches. This CDR3 comprises 15 residues. The CDR3 region has the DNA TGTGCCAGCAGTCCTGAAGGGGGCGCCGGTCAGCCCCAGCATTTT. It is translated as CASSPEGGAGQPQHF.

This clonotype was observed a few times. The gene calls are TRBV27 and TRBJ2-3, with TRBD2 matching 13 bases. The CDR3 runs to 16 residues. The junction had 6 bases not matched to a gene; V was cut back by 6 bases and J by 3 bases. CDR1 and CDR2 from the germline V gene are MNHEY and SMNVEV (reference sequence). The CDR3 loop reads CASSLGTSGNTDTQYF. Written as DNA, the CDR3 is TGTGCCAGCAGCCTCGGGACTAGCGGGAATACAGATACGCAGTATTTT.

This clonotype was counted a few times. The chain links TRBV2 to TRBJ1-2; D is undetermined. The CDR3 has 15 amino acids. The germline V gene has CDR1 SNHLY and CDR2 FYNNEI. The ends were cut back, 6 bases at V and 1 base at J, with 15 bases in the middle. The CDR3 protein is CASSAQGRINYGYTF. The CDR3 region has the DNA TGTGCCAGCAGCGCCCAAGGACGGATTAACTATGGCTACACCTTC.

This clonotype showed up many times. J is TRBJ1-1 and V is TRBV6-2 or TRBV6-3; D ambiguous. CDR1 and CDR2 from the germline V gene are MNHEY and SVGEGT. CDR3 length: 13 residues. The V end was cut by 5 bases, the J end by 1 base, with 8 bases between. This CDR3 is CASSILKNTEAFF. The CDR3 DNA is TGTGCCAGCAGTATTCTTAAGAACACTGAAGCTTTCTTT.

This clonotype was recorded at least ten times. CDR3 in amino acids: CSVLLDTTGELFF. In DNA form, the CDR3 reads TGCAGCGTTCTACTGGACACCACCGGGGAGCTGTTTTTT. The J gene is TRBJ2-2, the V gene TRBV29-1; maybe TRBD1 (5 bases). There are 13 residues in the CDR3. Germline CDR1 SQVTM, CDR2 ANQGSEA. V lost 5 bases and J 4 bases, leaving 11 bases between the germline ends.

This clonotype was seen repeatedly, ten times or more. V is TRBV27 and J is TRBJ2-7; D perhaps matches TRBD2 (6 bases). Deletions cut 2 bases from V and 3 bases from J, with 11 bases between. This CDR3 contains 14 residues. The germline CDR1 and CDR2 sequences are MNHEY and SMNVEV (reference sequence). CDR3 DNA: TGTGCCAGCAGTTTAATCGGCGGGAACTACGAGCAGTACTTC. This codes for CASSLIGGNYEQYF.

As to this clonotype: A much larger clone differs from this one at a single base, so this may be a read error. V gene TRBV10-3 combines with J gene TRBJ2-1; 11 nucleotides agree with TRBD2. The CDR3 length is 15 residues. Germline V gene data show CDR1 as ENHRY and CDR2 as SYGVKD. Trimming took 8 bases from V and 4 from J; bases not matched to a gene: 7. The CDR3 sequence is CAIARLAGRYNEQFF. For the CDR3, the DNA is TGTGCCATCGCCAGACTAGCGGGGAGGTACAATGAGCAGTTCTTC.

This clonotype has more than one count but fewer than ten. The CDR3 here is CASSLGAQVRSGANVLTF. The CDR3 nucleotides read TGCGCCAGCAGCTTGGGGGCCCAAGTTCGGTCTGGGGCCAACGTCCTGACTTTC. V and J are TRBV5-1 and TRBJ2-6; D is undetermined. Germline V gene sequence: CDR1 SGHRS, CDR2 YFSETQ. Trimming left V 0 bases short and J 1 base short, with 14 bases between. The CDR3 extends over 18 amino acids. The full variable domain, rest sourced from reference TRBV5-1 and TRBJ2-6, is KAGVTQTPRYLIKTRGQQVTLSCSPISGHRSVSWYQQTPGQGLQFLFEYFSETQRNKGNFPGRFSGRQFSNSRSEMNVSTLELGDSALYLCASSLGAQVRSGANVLTFGAGSRLTVL.

This clonotype has a count of ten or more. CDR3 sequence (DNA): TGTGCCAGCAGTTTCCGGGCCGAGCAGTTCTTC. Its protein product is CASSFRAEQFF. The gene calls are TRBV12-3 or TRBV12-4 and TRBJ2-1; D gene ambiguous. This CDR3 has 11 amino acids. The V gene lost 3 bases and the J gene lost 10 bases, with 7 bases spanning the gap.

This rearrangement joins TRBV5-1 to TRBJ1-1, with unresolved D. Per the germline V gene, CDR1 is SGHRS and CDR2 is YFSETQ. Trimming stripped 0 bases from V and 7 bases from J, with 7 bases between. CDR3 length equals 12 residues. In DNA form, the CDR3 reads TGCGCCAGCAGCTTGGATCGCATTGAAGCTTTCTTT. Residues: CASSLDRIEAFF.

The chain links TRBV20-1 to TRBJ1-1, with D hard to call. This CDR3 region has 12 residues. With 1 base removed from V and 10 bases from J, the gap between germline ends came to 13 bases. Germline CDR1 and CDR2: DFQATT and SNEGSKA (reference sequence). CDR3 in amino acids: CSARVGDVGAFF. CDR3 in DNA: TGCAGTGCTAGAGTTGGGGATGTCGGAGCTTTCTTT.

V usage is TRBV20-1 and J usage is TRBJ2-5, with 13 bases identical to TRBD2. The CDR3 has 13 amino acids. Germline CDR1 and CDR2: DFQATT and SNEGSKA (reference sequence). Trimming cost V 8 bases and J 5 bases; bases outside gene matches: 5. CDR3 loop: CSTGLAGLETQYF. CDR3 bases: TGCAGTACGGGACTAGCGGGGTTGGAGACCCAGTACTTC.

This chain joins TRBV25-1 and TRBJ2-7; no definite D call. Germline V gene sequence: CDR1 MGHDK, CDR2 SYGVNS. The V and J ends lost 4 bases and 2 bases respectively, with 9 bases between them. This CDR3 has 13 amino acids. The CDR3 coding sequence is TGTGCCAGCAGTGGGGCCGGAACCTACGAGCAGTACTTC. Translating it yields CASSGAGTYEQYF.

The J gene is TRBJ2-7, the V gene TRBV4-1; possible D gene TRBD1, 6 bases. The germline V gene encodes CDR1 MGHRA and CDR2 YSYEKL. V was trimmed by 1 base and J by 6 bases, leaving 10 bases between them. CDR3 size: 13 residues. The CDR3 DNA is TGCGCCAGCAGCCAAGGAGGACAGCCCGAGCAGTACTTC. Protein product: CASSQGGQPEQYF.

This clonotype was seen many times. The J gene is TRBJ2-2, the V gene TRBV12-3 or TRBV12-4; a possible D gene is TRBD1 (6 bases). The V end lost 4 bases, the J end lost 5 bases, and 8 bases lay between the germline ends. The CDR3 has 13 amino acids. Here the CDR3 reads CASSSRGTGELFF. The CDR3 coding sequence is TGTGCCAGCAGTTCCAGGGGAACCGGGGAGCTGTTTTTT.

This chain uses TRBV7-2 with TRBJ2-2, with 7 bases that match TRBD1. This CDR3 has 13 residues. From germline, CDR1 is SGHTA and CDR2 FQGNSA. The V and J ends lost 6 bases and 7 bases, in that order; junction bases with no gene match: 5. DNA for the CDR3: TGTGCCAGCAGTCTACAGGGGTACGGGGAGCTGTTTTTT. Translating it yields CASSLQGYGELFF.

The V and J genes are TRBV12-3 or TRBV12-4 and TRBJ1-3; 9 bases fit TRBD1. The CDR3 consists of 18 residues. Losses at the gene ends were 3 bases for V and 2 bases for J; bases not matched to a gene: 11. The CDR3 region has the DNA TGTGCCAGCAGTTTCATCGGGACAGGGAGGCCAGCTGGAAACACCATATATTTT. This codes for CASSFIGTGRPAGNTIYF.

This clonotype has more than one count but fewer than ten. The chain has TRBV15 and TRBJ1-6; D gene unclear. Germline V gene sequence: CDR1 LNHNV, CDR2 YYDKDF (reference sequence). The length of the CDR3 is 15 residues. The V and J ends lost 0 bases and 8 bases respectively, with 11 bases between them. The CDR3, as DNA: TGTGCCACCAGCAGAGATCGAGGATGGGATTCACCCCTCCACTTT. Amino acid sequence: CATSRDRGWDSPLHF.